This TCR beta chain was observed in a study of beta chain features in type 1 diabetes. This clone was seen only a few times. Between the trimmed V and J ends, which lost 3 bases and 3 bases, there was a span of 9 bases. Germline-derived CDR1 and CDR2 are SGHTA and FQGNSA. The CDR3 is 13 amino acids. What was sequenced were expressed TCRB transcripts, since all of the isolated RNA had been reverse transcribed. Produced via immunoSEQ multiplex PCR; TCRdb's table is partial and in-frame only. The profile shows under 350,000 clones, 8% of them singletons. The sequencing sample was made of central memory CD4+ T cells from blood. This TCR was recovered from a woman under 30 in good health. The chain employs TRBV7-2 and TRBJ2-7; D gene unclear. CDR3 nucleotides: TGTGCCAGCAGCTTGCACGGCAACTACGAGCAGTACGTC. Translation: CASSLHGNYEQYV.